This T cell receptor beta chain was profiled in a study of Tregs in tolerant kidney transplant recipients. Some clones are missing from TCRdb's copy, which holds only in-frame ones; the method was immunoSEQ multiplex PCR. Of roughly 99,000 clones detected, over 85% appear once; the ten largest clones hold approximately 0.5%. Trimming at V came to 5 bases and at J to 6 bases, leaving 8 bases not matched to a gene. The CDR3 runs 15 residues. The germline V gene encodes CDR1 SGHTA and CDR2 FQGTGA. V usage is TRBV7-3 and J usage is TRBJ2-1; TRBD2 matches at 9 bases. The sequence was obtained from a human donor who received a combined kidney and bone marrow transplant. Material: CD4+ T cells from blood, obtained before the transplant. CDR3 sequence (DNA): TGTGCCAGCAGCCCCCAACGGACTAGCGCCAATGAGCAGTTCTTC. Translated, it gives CASSPQRTSANEQFF.